One sample yielded the 20 T cell receptor beta chains listed below, sequenced in a study of CD8 T cells in ankylosing spondylitis. MiXCR, applied by TCRdb to the 5' RACE reads, yields one record per CDR3 protein. The sample yields some 220,000 distinct CDR3 sequences, about 10% seen once. Sequencing was carried out using blood, either unsorted or a sorted T cell fraction (not recorded which). The receptor source for this set is a male donor with ankylosing spondylitis or in good health (not recorded which).

The sample holds many counts of this clonotype. V is TRBV14 and J is TRBJ1-2; a weak D match, TRBD1 (5 bases). V was cut by 0 bases and J by 6 bases, with 14 bases left in between. Looked up from germline, CDR1 is SGHDN and CDR2 is FVKESK. The CDR3 is 15 residues long. Written as DNA, the CDR3 is TGTGCCAGCAGCCAAGACTTGCAGGGAAGAAATGGCTACACCTTC. It codes for CASSQDLQGRNGYTF.

This clonotype has only a few counts. The chain uses TRBV4-1 and TRBJ2-1; TRBD1 might be the D (5 bases). The CDR3 is 14 amino acids. V lost 3 bases and J lost 8, with 14 bases in between. The germline V gene encodes CDR1 MGHRA and CDR2 YSYEKL. CDR3 sequence (DNA): TGCGCCAGCAGCCAGGGGCCCTTATACGATGAGCAGTTCTTC. It is translated as CASSQGPLYDEQFF.

This clonotype was counted ten times or more. The chain couples TRBV20-1 to TRBJ2-3; 13 nucleotides match TRBD2. Trimming took 5 bases from V and 7 from J; bases not matched to a gene: 15. Germline loops: CDR1 DFQATT, CDR2 SNEGSKA (reference sequence). The CDR3 is 17 residues long. The CDR3 loop is CSAGRFPGTSGMYTQYF. CDR3 in DNA: TGCAGTGCTGGTAGATTCCCCGGGACTAGCGGGATGTATACGCAGTATTTT.

This clonotype has ten or more counts. The rearrangement links TRBV12-3 or TRBV12-4 to TRBJ2-7; 11 nucleotides agree with TRBD1. The V and J ends lost 6 bases and 6 bases, in that order; junction bases with no gene match: 10. The CDR3 length is 15 residues. CDR3 in amino acids: CASRIRDRGAGEQYF. CDR3 in DNA: TGTGCCAGCAGGATCCGGGACAGGGGGGCCGGCGAGCAGTACTTC.

This clonotype was detected many times. The J gene is TRBJ1-1, the V gene TRBV4-2; TRBD1 matches at 7 bases. CDR1 is LGHNA, CDR2 YNFKEQ, per germline. J was trimmed by 3 bases and V by 1 base; bases with no gene match: 5. The CDR3 is 15 residues long. The CDR3 nucleotides are TGTGCCAGCAGCCAAGCACAGGGGAGGGACACTGAAGCTTTCTTT. Its translation: CASSQAQGRDTEAFF.

This clonotype was seen at least ten times. This chain joins TRBV5-6 and TRBJ2-2, with D perhaps TRBD1 or TRBD2 (5 bases each). Per germline, CDR1 SGHDT and CDR2 YYEEEE. The CDR3 contains 14 residues. V gave up 3 bases and J gave up 6 bases, with 12 bases separating them. The CDR3 loop reads CASSSYRGAGELFF. DNA of the CDR3: TGTGCCAGCAGCTCTTATAGGGGAGCCGGGGAGCTGTTTTTT.

This clonotype was seen at least ten times. The genes are TRBV7-2 and TRBJ2-1, with TRBD2 matching over 7 bases. Germline V lookup: CDR1 SGHTA, CDR2 FQGNSA. With 2 bases clipped from V and 0 bases from J, the junction kept 1 base outside the gene matches. The CDR3 runs 15 residues. CDR3 nucleotide sequence: TGTGCCAGCAGCTTACCGGGGGGCTCCTACAATGAGCAGTTCTTC. Translating it yields CASSLPGGSYNEQFF.

There are many counts of this clonotype. V gene TRBV21-1 combines with J gene TRBJ1-5; TRBD1 is the table's D call, not checked against the DNA. TRBV21-1 is listed as a pseudogene. The CDR3 runs to 15 residues. This chain's CDR3 is CASTSRGRGNQPQHF. The CDR3 DNA follows: TGTGCCAGCACCTCGAGGGGGCGGGGCAATCAGCCCCAGCATTTT.

Concerning this clonotype itself: Since a much larger clone is just one base distant, this may be a read error. This sequence joins TRBV27 and TRBJ2-5; TRBD2 matches 9 bases. The CDR3 contains 14 residues. Germline values: CDR1 MNHEY, CDR2 SMNVEV (reference sequence). CDR3 in DNA: TGTGCCAGCAGTGTAGCGGGGGCGAAAGAGGCCCAGTACTTC. Amino acids: CASSVAGAKEAQYF.

The sample holds many counts of this clonotype. The chain joins TRBV20-1 to TRBJ2-1; possibly TRBD2 for D (7 bases). V shed 3 bases and J shed 6 bases, with 18 bases lying between them. CDR3 length: 15 amino acids. CDR1 DFQATT and CDR2 SNEGSKA come from the germline V gene (reference sequence). The CDR3 DNA is TGCAGTGCTAGTGCCCCCCTCCGGGGGGCCAATGAGCAGTTCTTC. Residues: CSASAPLRGANEQFF.

The CDR3 DNA reads as TGTGCCAGCGCCCAGCACAATGAGCAGTTCTTC. Encoded protein: CASAQHNEQFF. The rearrangement links TRBV7-2 to TRBJ2-1; D remains ambiguous. Trimming took 8 bases from V and 5 from J, leaving 7 bases between them. The germline CDR1 and CDR2 sequences are SGHTA and FQGNSA. The CDR3 contains 11 residues.

This clonotype has a count of ten or more. This chain connects TRBV4-2 to TRBJ2-1; TRBD2 agrees at 12 bases. The germline CDR1 and CDR2 sequences are LGHNA and YNFKEQ. The CDR3 length is 16 residues. V lost 3 bases, J lost 8 bases, and 8 bases stayed unmatched. CDR3 in amino acids: CASSHRLAGEIDEQFF. CDR3 nucleotide sequence: TGTGCCAGCAGCCATAGACTAGCGGGAGAGATCGATGAGCAGTTCTTC.

This clonotype was seen many times. The chain recombines TRBV12-3 or TRBV12-4 with TRBJ2-1, with TRBD2 identical over 11 bases. Unmatched junction bases numbered 11, after V lost 2 bases and J lost 5 bases. The CDR3 totals 18 residues. The CDR3 loop is CASSLPRRLAGGNNEQFF. The CDR3 bases are TGTGCCAGCAGTTTACCAAGGCGCCTAGCGGGGGGCAACAATGAGCAGTTCTTC.

This clonotype appeared many times. The V gene is TRBV30, the J gene TRBJ2-5; D is unresolved. The CDR3 sequence is 12 residues long. The V end was cut by 2 bases, the J end by 2 bases, with 6 bases between. In germline, CDR1 is GTSNPN, CDR2 SVGIG (reference sequence). CDR3 sequence (DNA): TGTGCCTGGAGTTTCGGGCAAGAGACCCAGTACTTC. It specifies CAWSFGQETQYF.

This clonotype was found many times. The chain uses TRBV29-1 and TRBJ2-7; D may be TRBD2 (5 bases). Germline V gene lookup returns CDR1 SQVTM and CDR2 ANQGSEA. V was pared by 2 bases and J by 5 bases, with 13 bases between. This CDR3 is 13 amino acids long. The CDR3 nucleotides read TGCAGCGTTGAATCGAGCGGCGGCGACGAGCAGTACTTC. Residues: CSVESSGGDEQYF.

There are many counts of this clonotype. This chain joins TRBV28 and TRBJ2-5; maybe TRBD2 (5 bases). V was clipped by 8 bases and J by 3 bases, with 22 bases between them. Germline V lookup: CDR1 MDHEN, CDR2 SYDVKM. This CDR3 has 16 amino acids. The CDR3 here is CASRPRTPAREETQYF. The CDR3 DNA reads as TGTGCCAGCCGTCCTAGGACTCCGGCCCGAGAAGAGACCCAGTACTTC.

Regarding this clonotype: Since a much larger clone is just one base distant, this may be a read error. The rearrangement uses TRBV11-2 and TRBJ1-1; maybe TRBD1 (5 bases). The CDR3 sequence is 17 residues long. Deletions cut 3 bases from V and 4 bases from J, with 21 bases between. Germline loops: CDR1 SGHAT, CDR2 FQNNGV. CDR3 coding DNA: TGTGCCAGCAGCTTCCCCCTAGTAGGACGGGGCAGCACTGAAGCTTTCTTT. As protein: CASSFPLVGRGSTEAFF. Variable domain in full (rest from reference TRBV11-2 and TRBJ1-1): EAGVAQSPRYKIIEKRQSVAFWCNPISGHATLYWYQQILGQGPKLLIQFQNNGVVDDSQLPKDRFSAERLKGVDSTLKIQPAKLEDSAVYLCASSFPLVGRGSTEAFFGQGTRLTVV.

This clonotype was recorded many times. V usage is TRBV6-5 and J usage is TRBJ1-1; D unresolved. V lost 6 bases and J 0 bases, leaving 17 bases between the germline ends. The germline CDR1 and CDR2 sequences are MNHEY and SVGAGI. The CDR3 extends over 16 amino acids. The CDR3 sequence: CASSYTPVGMNTEAFF. The CDR3 bases are TGTGCCAGCAGCTATACCCCAGTCGGAATGAACACTGAAGCTTTCTTT.

This chain joins TRBV5-1 and TRBJ1-1, with D possibly TRBD1 on 5 matching bases. CDR1 and CDR2 (germline): SGHRS, YFSETQ. Between the trimmed V and J ends, which lost 5 bases and 7 bases, there was a span of 18 bases. The CDR3 runs to 14 residues. DNA of the CDR3: TGCGCCAGCAGTGCTGGGACGGCTAACCGTGAAGCTTTCTTT. Translating gives CASSAGTANREAFF.

This clonotype showed up many times. J is TRBJ2-5 and V is TRBV4-2; D is uncertain. Germline CDR1 and CDR2: LGHNA and YNFKEQ. The CDR3 is 12 amino acids. V lost 1 base and J lost 5, with 5 bases in between. The CDR3 nucleotides read TGTGCCAGCAGCCAAGTTACGGAGACCCAGTACTTC. This gives the protein CASSQVTETQYF.